The rows below give T cell receptor beta chains drawn from one sample of a study of T-cell reconstitution after alpha-beta-depleted transplantation in children. Each CDR3 protein gets one entry after TCRdb re-called the PCR reads with MiXCR. The sample has about 830,000 distinct CDR3 sequences, 15% to 20% seen once; the top ten hold about 5%. The source was PBMCs, mostly from graft donor cells, collected 360 days after TCRalphabeta/CD19-depleted stem cell transplant. The source is a male patient under 18 who had a stem cell transplant for acute lymphoblastic leukemia, so the T cells may come from the graft donor. The CDR3 runs from the conserved cysteine through the conserved F or W. The D gene is left open where the match is weak. The listing skips clone size in some rows; elsewhere it reads once, few, many or a size class.

j_call clone_size d_call v_call cdr3_aa cdr3_nt
TRBJ2-7 NA TRBD1 TRBV20-1 CSAPNPGGASYEQYF TGCAGTGCTCCAAACCCAGGGGGCGCCTCCTACGAGCAGTACTTC
TRBJ2-7 many NA TRBV2 CASADSPGVDEQYF TGTGCCAGCGCTGATTCTCCAGGAGTAGACGAGCAGTACTTC
TRBJ2-3 NA NA TRBV4-1 CASSPHHLTADTQYF TGCGCCAGCAGCCCGCACCATTTGACAGCAGATACGCAGTATTTT
TRBJ2-7 many TRBD1 TRBV27 CASSLIEPQGAYEQYF TGTGCCAGCAGTTTAATTGAACCACAGGGGGCGTACGAGCAGTACTTC
TRBJ2-7 NA NA TRBV7-9 CASSFYLGGLPSYEQYF TGTGCCAGCAGCTTCTACCTCGGGGGACTGCCCTCCTACGAGCAGTACTTC
TRBJ2-7 few NA TRBV20-1 CSAVVVPGASSYEQYF TGCAGTGCTGTAGTGGTACCGGGAGCGTCCTCTTACGAGCAGTACTTC
TRBJ2-1 many TRBD2 TRBV4-1 CASGSGGSSYNEQFF TGCGCCAGCGGTTCGGGCGGGAGCTCCTACAATGAGCAGTTCTTC
TRBJ1-5 few NA TRBV5-1 CASSMGQNSNQPQHF TGCGCCAGCAGCATGGGACAAAATAGCAATCAGCCCCAGCATTTT
TRBJ2-7 NA NA TRBV6-1 CASSGSPPYEQYF TGTGCCAGCTCCGGGTCCCCGCCCTACGAGCAGTACTTC
TRBJ2-7 many NA TRBV5-1 CASSLKQGSYEQYF TGCGCCAGCAGCTTGAAACAGGGATCCTACGAGCAGTACTTC
TRBJ2-7 NA TRBD1 TRBV25-1 CASSPRGLRYEQYF TGTGCCAGCAGTCCCAGGGGGCTTCGGTACGAGCAGTACTTC
TRBJ2-2 many NA TRBV3-1 CASSPRMGRGTGELFF TGTGCCAGCAGCCCACGGATGGGGCGCGGCACCGGGGAGCTGTTTTTT
TRBJ2-1 NA TRBD1 TRBV10-3 CAISEWGTAYNEQFF TGTGCCATCAGTGAGTGGGGGACAGCTTACAATGAGCAGTTCTTC
TRBJ2-1 few NA TRBV27 CASSRGSYSYNEQFF TGTGCCAGCAGCCGAGGTTCGTACTCCTACAATGAGCAGTTCTTC
TRBJ2-3 NA TRBD1 TRBV7-2 CASSLAPPGTGVPDTQYF TGTGCCAGCAGCTTAGCTCCCCCCGGGACAGGGGTTCCAGATACGCAGTATTTT
TRBJ1-1 few TRBD1 TRBV6-5 CASSYSFGTGEAFF TGTGCCAGCAGTTACTCTTTCGGGACAGGCGAAGCTTTCTTT
TRBJ2-1 few TRBD2 TRBV19 CASSIWGTSGSNEQFF TGTGCCAGTAGTATCTGGGGGACTAGCGGTTCCAATGAGCAGTTCTTC
TRBJ1-2 NA NA TRBV3-1 CASSQGQKSGYTF TGTGCCAGCAGCCAAGGCCAGAAGAGTGGCTACACCTTC
TRBJ2-3 NA TRBD1 TRBV24-1 CATSDEGHGTVTDTQYF TGTGCCACCAGTGATGAGGGACACGGGACAGTCACAGATACGCAGTATTTT
TRBJ2-7 NA NA TRBV6-1 CASSLGRNEYEQYF TGTGCCAGCAGTCTCGGACGCAACGAGTACGAGCAGTACTTC
TRBJ1-1 NA NA TRBV6-5 CASSYSLALNTEAFF TGTGCCAGCAGTTACTCGTTGGCACTGAACACTGAAGCTTTCTTT
TRBJ2-7 NA TRBD1 TRBV7-9 CASSSWDRGYEQYF TGTGCCAGCAGCTCGTGGGACAGGGGTTACGAGCAGTACTTC
TRBJ2-1 few TRBD2 TRBV6-4 CASSLGRTSGNRYNEQFF TGTGCCAGCAGCCTAGGGCGGACTAGCGGGAATAGATACAATGAGCAGTTCTTC
TRBJ2-1 many NA TRBV10-2 CASLGFDEQFF TGCGCCAGCCTAGGGTTCGATGAGCAGTTCTTC
TRBJ2-3 many NA TRBV5-6 CASSPGNTQYF TGTGCCAGCAGCCCGGGGAATACGCAGTATTTT
TRBJ2-3 NA TRBD1 TRBV12-3/TRBV12-4 CASRPGQGFTDTQYF TGTGCCAGCAGACCGGGACAGGGGTTCACAGATACGCAGTATTTT
TRBJ2-7 few TRBD1 TRBV4-1 CASSLGQTTYEQYF TGCGCCAGCAGCCTGGGACAGACCACCTACGAGCAGTACTTC
TRBJ2-3 NA NA TRBV29-1 CSVDLGQADTQYF TGCAGCGTCGACCTCGGGCAGGCAGATACGCAGTATTTT
TRBJ2-7 NA TRBD2 TRBV5-1 CASSLVASGGDHEQYF TGCGCCAGCAGCTTGGTGGCTAGCGGGGGAGACCACGAGCAGTACTTC
TRBJ2-1 few TRBD2 TRBV9 CASSVAPGLAGGGNEQFF TGTGCCAGCAGCGTAGCCCCGGGACTAGCGGGAGGCGGGAATGAGCAGTTCTTC
TRBJ1-5 NA NA TRBV20-1 CSANPPPYSNQPQHF TGCAGTGCTAATCCCCCTCCTTATAGCAATCAGCCCCAGCATTTT
TRBJ2-1 NA NA TRBV5-1 CASSLVVGYGEQFF TGCGCCAGCAGCTTGGTGGTGGGGTATGGTGAGCAGTTCTTC
TRBJ2-1 few TRBD1 TRBV12-3/TRBV12-4 CASSWPLLTGGLGEQFF TGTGCCAGCAGTTGGCCCCTCCTGACAGGGGGCTTAGGTGAGCAGTTCTTC
TRBJ1-5 few NA TRBV7-8 CASSLLYSNQPQHF TGTGCCAGCAGCTTGTTATATAGCAATCAGCCCCAGCATTTT
TRBJ2-7 NA NA TRBV11-2 CASSRGGVGGSYEQYF TGTGCCAGCAGCCGGGGCGGCGTCGGAGGGTCCTACGAGCAGTACTTC
TRBJ2-1 few NA TRBV7-3 CASSQPEGEQFF TGTGCCAGCAGCCAACCGGAGGGAGAGCAGTTCTTC
TRBJ1-2 NA NA TRBV29-1 CSVWGGPNYGYTF TGCAGCGTTTGGGGGGGACCTAACTATGGCTACACCTTC
TRBJ1-1 NA TRBD1 TRBV13 CASSSTGAWNTEAFF TGTGCCAGCAGCTCCACAGGGGCGTGGAACACTGAAGCTTTCTTT
TRBJ2-5 few NA TRBV5-1 CASVSSGGVHGTQYF TGCGCCAGCGTAAGCTCCGGCGGGGTCCATGGAACCCAGTACTTC
TRBJ2-7 NA NA TRBV15 CATSRGRVGGYLYEQYF TGTGCCACCAGCAGAGGGAGGGTCGGCGGATACCTCTACGAGCAGTACTTC
TRBJ2-7 many TRBD2 TRBV5-1 CASRPSGDYEQYF TGCGCCAGCCGTCCTAGCGGAGACTACGAGCAGTACTTC
TRBJ2-1 NA NA TRBV19 CASSFSRVWGYNEQFF TGTGCCAGTAGTTTCTCCAGGGTCTGGGGTTACAATGAGCAGTTCTTC
TRBJ1-4 NA TRBD1 TRBV5-4 CASSNDRGENEKLFF TGTGCCAGCAGCAACGACAGGGGGGAAAATGAAAAACTGTTTTTT
TRBJ2-7 few TRBD2 TRBV7-9 CASSFTSGSASYEQYF TGTGCCAGCAGCTTCACTAGCGGGAGTGCCTCCTACGAGCAGTACTTC
TRBJ1-5 few NA TRBV5-5 CASLLRPGDSNQPQHF TGTGCCAGCCTTCTTAGGCCAGGGGATAGCAATCAGCCCCAGCATTTT
TRBJ2-7 NA NA TRBV20-1 CSAVLGLTAYEQYF TGCAGTGCTGTATTAGGCCTCACCGCCTACGAGCAGTACTTC
TRBJ2-5 NA TRBD2 TRBV5-1 CASSFMGLWGETQYF TGCGCCAGCAGCTTTATGGGACTATGGGGGGAGACCCAGTACTTC
TRBJ2-5 NA NA TRBV2 CASRARNRAAGETQYF TGTGCCAGCAGAGCCAGAAACAGGGCGGCGGGAGAGACCCAGTACTTC
TRBJ2-3 few NA TRBV12-3/TRBV12-4 CASSPAVRVTDTQYF TGTGCCAGCAGTCCCGCGGTTCGAGTCACAGATACGCAGTATTTT
TRBJ2-1 NA TRBD2 TRBV18 CASSPFSTSGSYNEQFF TGTGCCAGCTCCCCCTTTTCCACTAGCGGTTCTTACAATGAGCAGTTCTTC
TRBJ1-2 many TRBD1 TRBV12-3/TRBV12-4 CASSAGQGNYGYTF TGTGCCAGCAGTGCGGGACAGGGGAACTATGGCTACACCTTC
TRBJ2-7 NA TRBD2 TRBV12-3/TRBV12-4 CASSWGLAGDQTDEQYF TGTGCCAGCAGTTGGGGACTAGCGGGAGACCAAACGGACGAGCAGTACTTC
TRBJ2-7 few TRBD1 TRBV6-1 CASRRTGDSYEQYF TGTGCCAGCAGACGGACAGGAGACTCCTACGAGCAGTACTTC
TRBJ2-5 many NA TRBV2 CASSPYSDGETQYF TGTGCCAGCAGCCCCTATAGTGATGGAGAGACCCAGTACTTC
TRBJ2-7 few TRBD2 TRBV14 CASSQDRRLAAIYEQYF TGTGCCAGCAGCCAAGATCGAAGGCTAGCGGCAATTTACGAGCAGTACTTC
TRBJ2-1 NA NA TRBV5-5 CASMGRPGVNEQFF TGTGCCAGCATGGGACGGCCCGGGGTCAATGAGCAGTTCTTC